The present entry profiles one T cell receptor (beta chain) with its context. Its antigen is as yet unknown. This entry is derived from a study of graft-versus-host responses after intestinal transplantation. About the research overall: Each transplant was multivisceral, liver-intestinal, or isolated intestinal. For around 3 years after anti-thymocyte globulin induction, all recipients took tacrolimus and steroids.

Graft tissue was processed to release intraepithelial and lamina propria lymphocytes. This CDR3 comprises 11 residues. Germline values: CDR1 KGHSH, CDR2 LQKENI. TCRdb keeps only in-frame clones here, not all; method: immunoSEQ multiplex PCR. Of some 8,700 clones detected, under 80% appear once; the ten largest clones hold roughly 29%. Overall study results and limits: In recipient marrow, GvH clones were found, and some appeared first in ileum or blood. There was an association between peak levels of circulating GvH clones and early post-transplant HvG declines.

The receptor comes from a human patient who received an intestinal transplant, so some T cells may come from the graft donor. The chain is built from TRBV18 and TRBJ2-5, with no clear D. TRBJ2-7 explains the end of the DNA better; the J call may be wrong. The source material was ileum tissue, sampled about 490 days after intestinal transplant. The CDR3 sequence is CASRGGDEQYF. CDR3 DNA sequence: TGTGCCAGCCGAGGTGGGGACGAGCAGTACTTC.